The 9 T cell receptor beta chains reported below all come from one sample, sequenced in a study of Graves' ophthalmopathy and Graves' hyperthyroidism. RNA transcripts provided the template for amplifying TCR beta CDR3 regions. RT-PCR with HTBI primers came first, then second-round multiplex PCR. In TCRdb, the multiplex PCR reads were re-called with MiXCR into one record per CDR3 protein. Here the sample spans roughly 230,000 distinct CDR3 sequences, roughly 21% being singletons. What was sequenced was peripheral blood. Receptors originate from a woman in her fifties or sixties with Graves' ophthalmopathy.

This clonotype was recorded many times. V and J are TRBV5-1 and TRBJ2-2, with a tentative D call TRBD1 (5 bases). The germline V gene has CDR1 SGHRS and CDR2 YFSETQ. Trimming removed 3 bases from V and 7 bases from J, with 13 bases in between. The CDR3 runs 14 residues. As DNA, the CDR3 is TGCGCCAGCAGCTACCCTTTAGGGGACGGGGAGCTGTTTTTT. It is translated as CASSYPLGDGELFF.

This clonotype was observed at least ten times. CDR3 residues: CSARNSNQPQHF. CDR3 in DNA: TGCAGTGCTCGCAATAGCAATCAGCCCCAGCATTTT. V usage is TRBV20-1 and J usage is TRBJ1-5, with D unclear. The ends were cut back, 5 bases at V and 0 bases at J, with 5 bases in the middle. The CDR3 runs to 12 residues. CDR1 is DFQATT and CDR2 is SNEGSKA in the germline V gene (reference sequence).

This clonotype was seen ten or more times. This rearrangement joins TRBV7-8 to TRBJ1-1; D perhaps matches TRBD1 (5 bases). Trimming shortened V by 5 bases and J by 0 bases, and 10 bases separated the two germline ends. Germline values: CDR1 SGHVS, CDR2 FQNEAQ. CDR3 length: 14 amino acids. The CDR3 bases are TGTGCCAGCAGCCCGTCGACAGTGAACACTGAAGCTTTCTTT. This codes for CASSPSTVNTEAFF.

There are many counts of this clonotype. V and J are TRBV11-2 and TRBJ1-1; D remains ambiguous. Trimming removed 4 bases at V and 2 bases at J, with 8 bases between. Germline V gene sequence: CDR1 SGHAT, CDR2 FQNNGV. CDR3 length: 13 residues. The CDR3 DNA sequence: TGTGCCAGCAGCTCGGGGTTCAACACTGAAGCTTTCTTT. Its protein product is CASSSGFNTEAFF. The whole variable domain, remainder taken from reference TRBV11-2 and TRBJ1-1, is EAGVAQSPRYKIIEKRQSVAFWCNPISGHATLYWYQQILGQGPKLLIQFQNNGVVDDSQLPKDRFSAERLKGVDSTLKIQPAKLEDSAVYLCASSSGFNTEAFFGQGTRLTVV.

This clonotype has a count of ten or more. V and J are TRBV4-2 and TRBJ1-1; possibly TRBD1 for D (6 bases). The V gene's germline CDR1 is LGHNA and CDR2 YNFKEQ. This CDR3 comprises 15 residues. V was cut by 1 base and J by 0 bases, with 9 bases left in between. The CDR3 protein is CASSQGGALNTEAFF. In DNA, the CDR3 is TGTGCCAGCAGCCAAGGGGGGGCCTTGAACACTGAAGCTTTCTTT.

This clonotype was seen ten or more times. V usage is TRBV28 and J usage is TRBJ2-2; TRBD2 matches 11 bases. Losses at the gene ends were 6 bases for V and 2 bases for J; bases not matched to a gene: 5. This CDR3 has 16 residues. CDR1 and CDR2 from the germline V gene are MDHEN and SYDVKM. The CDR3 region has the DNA TGTGCCAGCAGACCCGGACTAGCGGGTAACACCGGGGAGCTGTTTTTT. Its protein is CASRPGLAGNTGELFF.

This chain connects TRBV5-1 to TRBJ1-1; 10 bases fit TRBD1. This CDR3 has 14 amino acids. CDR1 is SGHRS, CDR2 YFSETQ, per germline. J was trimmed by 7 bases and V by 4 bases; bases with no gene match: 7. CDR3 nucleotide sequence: TGCGCCAGCAGCCCCGGGACAGGGGTTTTTGAAGCTTTCTTT. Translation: CASSPGTGVFEAFF.

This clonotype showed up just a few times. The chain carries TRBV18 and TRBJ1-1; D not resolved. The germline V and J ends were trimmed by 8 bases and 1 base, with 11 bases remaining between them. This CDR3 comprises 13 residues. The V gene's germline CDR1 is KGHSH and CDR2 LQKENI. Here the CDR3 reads CASTEGSNTEAFF. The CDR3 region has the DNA TGTGCCAGCACAGAAGGGTCGAACACTGAAGCTTTCTTT.

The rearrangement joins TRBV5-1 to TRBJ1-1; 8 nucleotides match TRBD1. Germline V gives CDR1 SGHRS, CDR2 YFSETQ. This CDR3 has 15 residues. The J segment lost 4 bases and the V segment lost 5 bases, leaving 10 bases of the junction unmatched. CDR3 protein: CASRHALQGGTEAFF. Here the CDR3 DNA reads TGCGCCAGCAGGCACGCCCTACAGGGGGGCACTGAAGCTTTCTTT.